These T cell receptor beta chains were read from a single sample in a study of cytomegalovirus exposure and HLA in healthy donors. Data came from immunoSEQ multiplex PCR; TCRdb stores just in-frame clones and leaves some out. The sample holds about 140,000 clones, 80% seen once. The sequenced material came from PBMCs. These TCRs come from a man aged 40-49 years in good health and CMV-seronegative. The CDR3 runs from the conserved cysteine through the conserved F or W. Each record gives: J gene, V gene, CDR3 protein.

j_gene: TRBJ1-3
v_gene: TRBV6-5
CDR3aa: CASSLRDRGGRNTIYF

j_gene: TRBJ2-1
v_gene: TRBV7-9
CDR3aa: CAADRGSYNEQFF

j_gene: TRBJ1-1
v_gene: TRBV25-1
CDR3aa: CASSALGTIEAFF

j_gene: TRBJ1-2
v_gene: TRBV10-3
CDR3aa: CAISEGQTTNYGYTF

j_gene: TRBJ2-2
v_gene: TRBV28
CDR3aa: CASSSRQGAATGELFF

j_gene: TRBJ1-6
v_gene: TRBV6-6
CDR3aa: CASSYKGPSSPLHF

j_gene: TRBJ2-7
v_gene: TRBV25-1
CDR3aa: CASSGPGGREQYF

j_gene: TRBJ2-7
v_gene: TRBV6-5
CDR3aa: CASRDRDEQYF

j_gene: TRBJ1-4
v_gene: TRBV7-8
CDR3aa: CASTTTGGGEKLFF

j_gene: TRBJ1-5
v_gene: TRBV28
CDR3aa: CASRDDRGRGRYQPQHF

j_gene: TRBJ2-1
v_gene: TRBV27
CDR3aa: CASTLTAGSYNEQFF

j_gene: TRBJ2-7
v_gene: TRBV4-1
CDR3aa: CASSPRDRDYEQYF

j_gene: TRBJ1-4
v_gene: TRBV19
CDR3aa: CASSISGAIPFSEKLFF

j_gene: TRBJ1-1
v_gene: TRBV29-1
CDR3aa: CSVWGGEMNTEAFF

j_gene: TRBJ1-1
v_gene: TRBV29-1
CDR3aa: CSVTGRANTEAFF

j_gene: TRBJ2-1
v_gene: TRBV13
CDR3aa: CASSLGGGAIEQFF

j_gene: TRBJ1-5
v_gene: TRBV19
CDR3aa: CASREKIGQGSNQPQHF

j_gene: TRBJ1-5
v_gene: TRBV5-6
CDR3aa: CASSLQGATSNQPQHF

j_gene: TRBJ2-1
v_gene: TRBV5-4
CDR3aa: CASSLVSGGPRVF

j_gene: TRBJ1-4
v_gene: TRBV5-6
CDR3aa: CASSQVGRPTNEKLFF

j_gene: TRBJ2-7
v_gene: TRBV2
CDR3aa: CASRVLPGQGGYEQYF

j_gene: TRBJ2-7
v_gene: TRBV2
CDR3aa: CASSETGTIKESYEQYF

j_gene: TRBJ2-5
v_gene: TRBV10-1
CDR3aa: CASSASGGTKETQYF

j_gene: TRBJ2-5
v_gene: TRBV6-4
CDR3aa: CASSQGAWETQYF

j_gene: TRBJ2-7
v_gene: TRBV18
CDR3aa: CASSPPLAGMGGYEQYF

j_gene: TRBJ2-7
v_gene: TRBV29-1
CDR3aa: CSVGHGTGIYEQYF

j_gene: TRBJ1-1
v_gene: TRBV27
CDR3aa: CASSLISRGFSTEAFF

j_gene: TRBJ1-2
v_gene: TRBV29-1
CDR3aa: CSVSAPKSGLLTGYTF

j_gene: TRBJ2-1
v_gene: TRBV4-3
CDR3aa: CASSQGDRGYNEQFF

j_gene: TRBJ2-5
v_gene: TRBV6-5
CDR3aa: CASSYYNQETQYF